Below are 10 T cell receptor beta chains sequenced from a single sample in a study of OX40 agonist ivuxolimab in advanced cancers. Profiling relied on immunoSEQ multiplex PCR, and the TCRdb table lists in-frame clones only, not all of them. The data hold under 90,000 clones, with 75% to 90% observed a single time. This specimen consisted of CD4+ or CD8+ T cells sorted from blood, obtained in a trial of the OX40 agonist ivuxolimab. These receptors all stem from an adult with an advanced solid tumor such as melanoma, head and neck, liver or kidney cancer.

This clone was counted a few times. CDR3 region: CASSRGLAGGLYEQYF. The CDR3 DNA reads as TGCGCCAGCAGCCGGGGACTAGCGGGAGGGCTGTACGAGCAGTACTTC. The chain combines TRBV5-1 with TRBJ2-7, with 16 bases matching TRBD2. The CDR3 consists of 16 residues. Germline CDR1 is SGHRS and CDR2 is YFSETQ. Trimming cost V 4 bases and J 4 bases; bases outside gene matches: 5.

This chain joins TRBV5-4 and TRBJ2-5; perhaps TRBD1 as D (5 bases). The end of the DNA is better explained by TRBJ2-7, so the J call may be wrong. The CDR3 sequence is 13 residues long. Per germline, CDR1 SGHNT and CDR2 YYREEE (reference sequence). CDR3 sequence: CASSSTETYEQYF. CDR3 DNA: TGTGCCAGCAGCTCGACAGAAACCTACGAGCAGTACTTC.

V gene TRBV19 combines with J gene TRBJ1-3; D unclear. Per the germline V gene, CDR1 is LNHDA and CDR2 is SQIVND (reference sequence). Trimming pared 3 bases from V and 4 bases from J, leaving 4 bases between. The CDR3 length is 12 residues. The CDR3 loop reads CASSMAGNTIYF. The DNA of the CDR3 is TGTGCCAGTAGTATGGCGGGAAACACCATATATTTT.

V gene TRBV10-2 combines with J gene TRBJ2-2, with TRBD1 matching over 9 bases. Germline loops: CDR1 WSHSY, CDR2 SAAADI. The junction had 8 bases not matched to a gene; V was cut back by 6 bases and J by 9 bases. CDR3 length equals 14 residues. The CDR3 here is CASSGTGKTRELFF. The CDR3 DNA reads TGCGCCAGCAGCGGGACAGGGAAGACCAGGGAGCTGTTTTTT.

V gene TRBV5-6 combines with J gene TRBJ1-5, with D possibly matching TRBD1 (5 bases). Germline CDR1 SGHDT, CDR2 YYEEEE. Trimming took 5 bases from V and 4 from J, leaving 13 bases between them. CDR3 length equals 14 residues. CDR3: CASSQLRENQPQHF. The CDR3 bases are TGTGCCAGCAGTCAGCTCAGGGAGAATCAGCCCCAGCATTTT.

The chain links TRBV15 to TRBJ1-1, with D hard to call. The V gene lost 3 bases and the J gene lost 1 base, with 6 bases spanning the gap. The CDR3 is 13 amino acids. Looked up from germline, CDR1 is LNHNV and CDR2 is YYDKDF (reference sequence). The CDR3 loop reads CATSSYRNTEAFF. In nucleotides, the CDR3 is TGTGCCACCAGCAGCTATAGGAACACTGAAGCTTTCTTT.

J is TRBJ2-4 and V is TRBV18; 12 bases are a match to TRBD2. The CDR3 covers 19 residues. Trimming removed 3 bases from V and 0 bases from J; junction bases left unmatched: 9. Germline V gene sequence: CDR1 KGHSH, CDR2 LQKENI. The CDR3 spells CASSPLLAGGPLAKNIQYF. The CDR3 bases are TGTGCCAGCTCACCCCTGCTAGCGGGGGGGCCGTTAGCCAAAAACATTCAGTACTTC.

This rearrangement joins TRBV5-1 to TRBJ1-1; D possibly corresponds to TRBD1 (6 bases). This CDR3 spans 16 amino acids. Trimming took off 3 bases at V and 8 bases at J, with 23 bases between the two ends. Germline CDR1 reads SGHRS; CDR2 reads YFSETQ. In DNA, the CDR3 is TGCGCCAGCAGCTCAGGGATCACCGGGACAATTGTGGAAGCTTTCTTT. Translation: CASSSGITGTIVEAFF.

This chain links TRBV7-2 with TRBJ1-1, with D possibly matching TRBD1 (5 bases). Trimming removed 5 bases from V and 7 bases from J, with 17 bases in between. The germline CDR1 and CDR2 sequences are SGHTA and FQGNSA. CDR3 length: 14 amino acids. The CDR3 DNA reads TGTGCCAGCAGCCAAATTAAGGGAGGGGTTGAAGCTTTCTTT. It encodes CASSQIKGGVEAFF. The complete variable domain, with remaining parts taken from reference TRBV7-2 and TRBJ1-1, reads GAGVSQSPSNKVTEKGKDVELRCDPISGHTALYWYRQSLGQGLEFLIYFQGNSAPDKSGLPSDRFSAERTGGSVSTLTIQRTQQEDSAVYLCASSQIKGGVEAFFGQGTRLTVV.

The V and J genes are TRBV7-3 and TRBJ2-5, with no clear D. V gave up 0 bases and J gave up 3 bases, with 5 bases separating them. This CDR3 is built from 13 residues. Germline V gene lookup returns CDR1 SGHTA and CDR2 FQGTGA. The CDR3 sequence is CASSLTFEETQYF. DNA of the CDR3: TGTGCCAGCAGCTTAACATTTGAAGAGACCCAGTACTTC.